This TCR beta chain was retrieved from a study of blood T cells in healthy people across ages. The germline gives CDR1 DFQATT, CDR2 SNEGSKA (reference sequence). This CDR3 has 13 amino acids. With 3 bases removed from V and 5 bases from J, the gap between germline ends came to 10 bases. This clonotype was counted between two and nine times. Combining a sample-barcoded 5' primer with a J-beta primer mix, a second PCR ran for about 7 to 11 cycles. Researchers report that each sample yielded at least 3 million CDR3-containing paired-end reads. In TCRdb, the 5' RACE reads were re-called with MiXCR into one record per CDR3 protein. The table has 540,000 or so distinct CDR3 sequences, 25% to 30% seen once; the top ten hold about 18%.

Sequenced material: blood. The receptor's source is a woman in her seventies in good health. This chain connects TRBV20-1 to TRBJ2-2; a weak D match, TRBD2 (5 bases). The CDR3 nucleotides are TGCAGTGCTAGCGACGGGGTAACCGGGGAGCTGTTTTTT. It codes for CSASDGVTGELFF.